The subject of this entry is one TCR beta chain. Antigen specificity is unknown. This sample is drawn from a study of OX40 agonist ivuxolimab in advanced cancers. Looking at the study overall: Mean age roughly 65 years, range 23 to 79; 82.7% male. Study-wide results and caveats: Nonresponders included some who also had low normalized T-cell clonal expansion.

Anyone with autoimmune disease history or systemic immunosuppression was excluded. TCRdb's table, derived via immunoSEQ multiplex PCR, lists solely in-frame clones and lacks some. The profile shows about 55,000 clones, about nine tenths of them singletons. Source: CD4+ or CD8+ T cells sorted from blood, taken in a trial of the OX40 agonist ivuxolimab. This sequence originates from an adult with an advanced solid tumor such as melanoma, head and neck, liver or kidney cancer.

The CDR3 protein is CASRTSGPYSGYTF. The CDR3 nucleotides read TGTGCCAGCAGAACCTCCGGCCCCTATAGTGGCTACACCTTC. The chain carries TRBV2 and TRBJ1-2; D is undetermined. V was shortened by 6 bases and J by 7 bases, with 18 bases between the two germline ends. This CDR3 is built from 14 residues. Germline V lookup: CDR1 SNHLY, CDR2 FYNNEI.